This is a list of T cell receptor beta chains from one sample in a study of blood T cell repertoires in COVID-19. Generated by immunoSEQ multiplex PCR, the TCRdb table keeps only in-frame clones and is missing some. The repertoire holds about 120,000 clones, with 77% as singletons. Sequenced input: peripheral blood. The receptors originated from a human donor in a cohort sampled during active COVID-19. Each CDR3 is given with its conserved first and last residue. The D gene is left open where the match is weak. Some rows have no size entry. The others give once, few or many, or a class for an expanded clone.

V gene: TRBV6-5
clone size: once
CDR3 length: 14
D gene: -
J gene: TRBJ2-7
CDR3 DNA: TGTGCCAGCAGTCTCCGAACTTATCCCTACGAGCAGTACTTC
CDR3 protein: CASSLRTYPYEQYF

V gene: TRBV28
clone size: -
CDR3 length: 15
D gene: TRBD2
J gene: TRBJ2-7
CDR3 DNA: TGTGCCAGCAACCTTAGCGGGAGAGCCTCGGGAGGGCAGTACTTC
CDR3 protein: CASNLSGRASGGQYF

V gene: TRBV6-2/TRBV6-3
clone size: -
CDR3 length: 16
D gene: TRBD1
J gene: TRBJ2-2
CDR3 DNA: TGTGCCAGCAGCCCACTGGGGACAGATGACACCGGGGAGCTGTTTTTT
CDR3 protein: CASSPLGTDDTGELFF

V gene: TRBV3-1/TRBV3-2
clone size: -
CDR3 length: 19
D gene: TRBD2
J gene: TRBJ2-7
CDR3 DNA: TGTGCCAGCAGCCACCACCGTTCGTTTAGCGGGAGTACCTTCTACGAGCAGTACTTC
CDR3 protein: CASSHHRSFSGSTFYEQYF

V gene: TRBV28
clone size: -
CDR3 length: 13
D gene: -
J gene: TRBJ2-7
CDR3 DNA: TGTGCCAGCAGTTACCCAGGCGACTACGAGCAGTACTTC
CDR3 protein: CASSYPGDYEQYF

V gene: TRBV4-2
clone size: -
CDR3 length: 17
D gene: -
J gene: TRBJ1-2
CDR3 DNA: TGTGCCAGCAGCCAAGTATGGACAGACAATACTAACTATGGCTACACCTTC
CDR3 protein: CASSQVWTDNTNYGYTF

V gene: TRBV19
clone size: -
CDR3 length: 13
D gene: -
J gene: TRBJ1-5
CDR3 DNA: TGTGCCAGTAGTACCCAGGGTGATCAGCCCCAGCATTTT
CDR3 protein: CASSTQGDQPQHF

V gene: TRBV15
clone size: -
CDR3 length: 17
D gene: TRBD1
J gene: TRBJ1-2
CDR3 DNA: TGTGCCACCAGCGGGTACGTTAGACAGGGGGCTAACTATGGCTACACCTTC
CDR3 protein: CATSGYVRQGANYGYTF

V gene: TRBV5-6
clone size: -
CDR3 length: 18
D gene: TRBD2
J gene: TRBJ2-7
CDR3 DNA: TGTGCCAGCAGCCTTGGGATGGTAGCTAGCGGGATATCCTACGAGCAGTACTTC
CDR3 protein: CASSLGMVASGISYEQYF

V gene: TRBV5-1
clone size: -
CDR3 length: 16
D gene: TRBD2
J gene: TRBJ2-3
CDR3 DNA: TGCGCCAGCAGCCCCGGACTAGCGGAGAGCACAGATACGCAGTATTTT
CDR3 protein: CASSPGLAESTDTQYF

V gene: TRBV5-1
clone size: -
CDR3 length: 15
D gene: TRBD2
J gene: TRBJ2-1
CDR3 DNA: TGCGCCAGCAGCTTGGGAGGGCTAGCGGGGGATGAGCAGTTCTTC
CDR3 protein: CASSLGGLAGDEQFF

V gene: TRBV27
clone size: few
CDR3 length: 15
D gene: TRBD1
J gene: TRBJ1-2
CDR3 DNA: TGTGCCAGCAGCCAAGGACAGGATTTTTGGTATGGCTACACCTTC
CDR3 protein: CASSQGQDFWYGYTF

V gene: TRBV3-1/TRBV3-2
clone size: few
CDR3 length: 15
D gene: -
J gene: TRBJ2-1
CDR3 DNA: TGTGCCAGCAGCCAAGACGCTAGTTCGGGGAGTGAGCAGTTCTTC
CDR3 protein: CASSQDASSGSEQFF

V gene: TRBV27
clone size: -
CDR3 length: 15
D gene: -
J gene: TRBJ2-7
CDR3 DNA: TGTGCCAGCAGTTCCCCGACAGGACCAGGAGGCGAGCAGTACTTC
CDR3 protein: CASSSPTGPGGEQYF

V gene: TRBV30
clone size: -
CDR3 length: 13
D gene: -
J gene: TRBJ2-7
CDR3 DNA: TGTGCCTGGAGTCCCCCAGGGTCAGGGAAGCAGTACTTC
CDR3 protein: CAWSPPGSGKQYF

V gene: TRBV7-9
clone size: -
CDR3 length: 15
D gene: -
J gene: TRBJ2-5
CDR3 DNA: TGTGCCAGCAGCTTAGCAGGGGGGGAAAGGGAGACCCAGTACTTC
CDR3 protein: CASSLAGGERETQYF

V gene: TRBV2
clone size: -
CDR3 length: 15
D gene: -
J gene: TRBJ2-5
CDR3 DNA: TGTGCCAGCAGTCCTGGGCTTAGAGTGGGAGAGACCCAGTACTTC
CDR3 protein: CASSPGLRVGETQYF

V gene: TRBV7-9
clone size: -
CDR3 length: 15
D gene: TRBD1
J gene: TRBJ1-1
CDR3 DNA: TGTGCCAGCAGAGACGTACAGGGGCGGGACACTGAAGCTTTCTTT
CDR3 protein: CASRDVQGRDTEAFF

V gene: TRBV11-2
clone size: -
CDR3 length: 18
D gene: -
J gene: TRBJ1-1
CDR3 DNA: TGTGCCAGCAGCTTATGGGAGAATAAAGGACAGACTAACACTGAAGCTTTCTTT
CDR3 protein: CASSLWENKGQTNTEAFF

V gene: TRBV29-1
clone size: -
CDR3 length: 13
D gene: TRBD2
J gene: TRBJ2-7
CDR3 DNA: TGCAGCGTCAGACTAGCGGGAGGCTACGAGCAGTACTTC
CDR3 protein: CSVRLAGGYEQYF

V gene: TRBV9
clone size: few
CDR3 length: 13
D gene: -
J gene: TRBJ1-1
CDR3 DNA: TGTGCCAGCAGCGTAACTATGAACACTGAAGCTTTCTTT
CDR3 protein: CASSVTMNTEAFF

V gene: TRBV7-9
clone size: -
CDR3 length: 15
D gene: -
J gene: TRBJ1-1
CDR3 DNA: TGTGCCAGCAGCTCACACAGGGTCTCGAACACTGAAGCTTTCTTT
CDR3 protein: CASSSHRVSNTEAFF

V gene: TRBV3-1/TRBV3-2
clone size: -
CDR3 length: 14
D gene: -
J gene: TRBJ2-7
CDR3 DNA: TGTGCCAGCAGCCAATTGGACTTTGCCTACGAGCAGTACTTC
CDR3 protein: CASSQLDFAYEQYF